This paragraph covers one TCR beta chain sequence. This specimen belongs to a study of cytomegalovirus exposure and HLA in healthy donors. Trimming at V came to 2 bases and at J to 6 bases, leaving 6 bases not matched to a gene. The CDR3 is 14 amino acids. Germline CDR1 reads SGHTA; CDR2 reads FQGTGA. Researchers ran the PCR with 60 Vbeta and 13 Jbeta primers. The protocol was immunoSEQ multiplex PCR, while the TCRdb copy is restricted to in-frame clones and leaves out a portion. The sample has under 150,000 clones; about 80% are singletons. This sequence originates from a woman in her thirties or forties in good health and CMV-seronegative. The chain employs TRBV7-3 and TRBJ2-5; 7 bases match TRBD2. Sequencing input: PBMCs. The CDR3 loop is CASSLGGGLKTQYF. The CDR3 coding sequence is TGTGCCAGCAGCTTAGGGGGGGGTCTTAAGACCCAGTACTTC.